These T cell receptor beta chains were read from a single sample in a study of blood T cell repertoires in COVID-19. Sequenced by immunoSEQ multiplex PCR; TCRdb stores in-frame clones only, minus some. This table holds hundreds of thousands of clones, around 90% found once. The sequencing sample was made of peripheral blood. The receptors were gathered from a woman aged 40 to 50 who had recovered from COVID-19. Both conserved end residues are part of each CDR3. Fields, in order: clone size, J gene, V gene, D gene, CDR3 protein, CDR3 DNA. A D gene is named only where the DNA matches it firmly. The listing skips clone size in some rows; elsewhere it reads once, few, many or a size class.

-,TRBJ2-2,TRBV28,-,CASSQGTNTGELFF,TGTGCCAGCTCTCAGGGGACGAACACCGGGGAGCTGTTTTTT
once,TRBJ1-2,TRBV7-3,TRBD1,CASSPPPARDRGSGYTF,TGTGCCAGCAGCCCACCGCCGGCACGGGACAGGGGGTCCGGCTACACCTTC
-,TRBJ1-6,TRBV27,-,CASSLEQPSNSPLHF,TGTGCCAGCAGTTTAGAACAGCCGTCTAATTCACCCCTCCACTTT
-,TRBJ2-7,TRBV25-1,-,CASSEWQLPSYEQYF,TGTGCCAGCAGTGAATGGCAACTACCATCCTACGAGCAGTACTTC
-,TRBJ1-5,TRBV2,-,CASSPAARPQHF,TGTGCCAGCAGCCCCGCGGCCCGGCCCCAGCATTTT
once,TRBJ2-1,TRBV2,-,CASSREVGSYNEQFF,TGTGCCAGCAGCCGCGAGGTTGGGTCCTACAATGAGCAGTTCTTC
-,TRBJ2-1,TRBV6-5,-,CASSGRRSSGNEQFF,TGTGCCAGCAGCGGAAGGAGGTCCTCCGGTAATGAGCAGTTCTTC
few,TRBJ2-5,TRBV6-2/TRBV6-3,TRBD1,CASSPQTGGQYF,TGTGCCAGCAGTCCCCAGACAGGGGGCCAGTACTTC
-,TRBJ1-6,TRBV5-1,TRBD1,CASSPSTGGGSPLHF,TGCGCCAGCAGCCCCTCAACAGGGGGAGGTTCACCCCTCCACTTT
-,TRBJ2-1,TRBV9,TRBD2,CASSVGGLAGHWGNEQFF,TGTGCCAGCAGCGTAGGGGGACTAGCGGGCCACTGGGGCAATGAGCAGTTCTTC
-,TRBJ2-1,TRBV9,TRBD2,CATGGDSYNEQFF,TGTGCCACCGGGGGGGATTCCTACAATGAGCAGTTCTTC
medium-sized,TRBJ1-2,TRBV19,TRBD1,CASSTPDRGPGYTF,TGTGCCAGTAGTACACCGGACAGGGGGCCTGGCTACACCTTC
-,TRBJ2-7,TRBV7-9,-,CASSPGGGRGSYEQYF,TGTGCCAGCAGCCCCGGGGGCGGGAGAGGGTCCTACGAGCAGTACTTC
-,TRBJ1-1,TRBV7-9,TRBD1,CASNAGGTEAFF,TGTGCCAGCAACGCAGGGGGCACTGAAGCTTTCTTT
-,TRBJ2-2,TRBV29-1,-,CSVAHAVGELFF,TGCAGCGTTGCCCACGCGGTCGGGGAGCTGTTTTTT
-,TRBJ2-2,TRBV6-6,TRBD2,CASSPRGGYTGELFF,TGTGCCAGCAGCCCCCGGGGAGGGTACACCGGGGAGCTGTTTTTT
-,TRBJ1-2,TRBV11-3,TRBD1,CASSASRGRWEGYTF,TGTGCCAGCAGCGCGAGCAGGGGGCGCTGGGAGGGCTACACCTTC
-,TRBJ2-2,TRBV6-4,-,CASSTGITGELFF,TGTGCCAGCAGTACCGGGATTACCGGGGAGCTGTTTTTT
-,TRBJ2-1,TRBV18,TRBD2,CASSPPAGGLGNEQFF,TGTGCCAGCTCACCACCGGCGGGGGGACTAGGCAATGAGCAGTTCTTC
once,TRBJ1-5,TRBV9,-,CASSMRQSSNQPQHF,TGTGCCAGCAGCATGAGACAGAGTAGCAATCAGCCCCAGCATTTT
-,TRBJ2-7,TRBV7-2,TRBD2,CASSLRGLAGGSSYEQYF,TGTGCCAGCAGCTTAAGGGGACTAGCGGGAGGGAGCTCCTACGAGCAGTACTTC
-,TRBJ2-1,TRBV19,TRBD2,CASSIGPAGGYNEQFF,TGTGCCAGTAGTATAGGCCCAGCGGGAGGGTACAATGAGCAGTTCTTC
-,TRBJ2-2,TRBV4-1,TRBD2,CASSLAGGWTGELFF,TGCGCCAGCAGTCTAGCGGGAGGGTGGACCGGGGAGCTGTTTTTT
-,TRBJ2-1,TRBV11-1,TRBD1,CASSSRDSNNEQFF,TGTGCCAGCAGCTCCCGGGACAGTAACAATGAGCAGTTCTTC
-,TRBJ2-5,TRBV7-2,-,CASSPSPGTRQETQYF,TGTGCCAGCAGCCCCTCACCCGGGACACGGCAAGAGACCCAGTACTTC
-,TRBJ2-7,TRBV4-2,-,CASSPLGGTYEQYF,TGTGCCAGCAGCCCCCTCGGGGGAACCTACGAGCAGTACTTC
once,TRBJ2-1,TRBV21-1,-,CASSKAPRGGCSYNEQFF,TGTGCCAGCAGCAAAGCCCCTCGCGGAGGGTGCTCCTACAATGAGCAGTTCTTC
-,TRBJ1-5,TRBV13,-,CASSLGRGGVQPQHF,TGTGCCAGCAGCTTAGGCCGGGGGGGGGTGCAGCCCCAGCATTTT
-,TRBJ2-7,TRBV7-9,TRBD1,CASSLVVGTGMNYEQYF,TGTGCCAGCAGCTTAGTAGTGGGGACAGGGATGAACTACGAGCAGTACTTC
-,TRBJ2-2,TRBV27,-,CASSPSRLAANTGELFF,TGTGCCAGCAGCCCCTCCCGTCTCGCGGCGAACACCGGGGAGCTGTTTTTT
-,TRBJ1-5,TRBV6-5,-,CASSTQTGQPQHF,TGTGCCAGCAGTACCCAGACAGGTCAGCCCCAGCATTTT
-,TRBJ1-2,TRBV11-2,TRBD1,CASSLVLSPDRGDYGYTF,TGTGCCAGCAGCTTAGTCCTCTCTCCTGACAGGGGAGACTATGGCTACACCTTC
-,TRBJ1-1,TRBV2,TRBD1,CASRAGTGPGGTEAFF,TGTGCCAGCAGGGCCGGGACAGGGCCTGGGGGCACTGAAGCTTTCTTT
-,TRBJ2-3,TRBV7-7,-,CASSFGATDTQYF,TGTGCCAGCAGCTTTGGGGCCACAGATACGCAGTATTTT
-,TRBJ2-7,TRBV9,TRBD1,CASSGQTGDSYEQYF,TGTGCCAGCAGCGGACAAACAGGGGATTCCTACGAGCAGTACTTC
-,TRBJ2-7,TRBV9,-,CASSVGDTGRIYEQYF,TGTGCCAGCAGCGTAGGGGACACGGGCCGGATCTACGAGCAGTACTTC
-,TRBJ1-2,TRBV10-2,TRBD1,CASGRTGGRGYTF,TGCGCCAGCGGTAGAACAGGGGGCCGTGGCTACACCTTC
-,TRBJ2-5,TRBV4-3,-,CASSQDWGQQETQYF,TGCGCCAGCAGCCAAGATTGGGGGCAGCAAGAGACCCAGTACTTC
-,TRBJ2-3,TRBV7-2,-,CASSNRLNTDTQYF,TGTGCCAGCAGCAACCGACTAAACACAGATACGCAGTATTTT
once,TRBJ1-5,TRBV5-6,-,CASSLARGQPQHF,TGTGCCAGCAGCTTGGCCCGGGGGCAGCCCCAGCATTTT
-,TRBJ1-4,TRBV19,-,CASSIGRREKLFF,TGTGCCAGTAGTATCGGCAGGCGTGAAAAACTGTTTTTT
-,TRBJ1-1,TRBV19,-,CASRRAGANTEAFF,TGTGCCAGTAGGAGGGCAGGGGCGAACACTGAAGCTTTCTTT